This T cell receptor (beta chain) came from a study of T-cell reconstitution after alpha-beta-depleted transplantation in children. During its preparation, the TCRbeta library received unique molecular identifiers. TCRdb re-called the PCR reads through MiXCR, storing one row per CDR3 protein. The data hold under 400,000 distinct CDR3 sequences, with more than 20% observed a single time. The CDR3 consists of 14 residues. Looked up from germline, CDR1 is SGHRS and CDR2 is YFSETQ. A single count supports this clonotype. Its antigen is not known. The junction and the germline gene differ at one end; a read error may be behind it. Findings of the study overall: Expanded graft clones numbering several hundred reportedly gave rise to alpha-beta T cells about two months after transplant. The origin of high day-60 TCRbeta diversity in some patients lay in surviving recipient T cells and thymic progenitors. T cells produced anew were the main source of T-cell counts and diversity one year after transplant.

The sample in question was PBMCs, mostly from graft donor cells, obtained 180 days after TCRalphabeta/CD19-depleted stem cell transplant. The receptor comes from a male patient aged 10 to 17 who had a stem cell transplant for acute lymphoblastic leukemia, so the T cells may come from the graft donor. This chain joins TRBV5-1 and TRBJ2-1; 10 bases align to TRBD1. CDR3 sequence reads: CASSPTGGKNEHFF. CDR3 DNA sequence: TGCGCCAGCAGCCCGACAGGGGGCAAGAATGAGCATTTCTTC.